This T cell receptor beta chain was observed in a study of PD-1 blockade in classical Hodgkin lymphoma. Study details: Patients were dosed intravenously with nivolumab at 3 mg/kg every 2 weeks. Study observations and caveats: Excluded were patients who started nivolumab under 1 year after ASCT, a group that had lower diversity. Reported findings placed baseline TCR diversity lower in newly diagnosed patients (compared with healthy donors). CD8+ TCR diversity did not rise significantly by C4D1, unlike CD4+.

As regards this clone: The antigen remains unidentified.

The CDR3 runs to 13 residues. Trimming left V 5 bases short and J 6 bases short, with 14 bases between. Germline V gene sequence: CDR1 SEHNR, CDR2 FQNEAQ (reference sequence). Sequenced by immunoSEQ multiplex PCR; TCRdb stores in-frame clones only, minus some. Of over 50,000 clones listed, 70% to 90% are singletons. The sample's time point: cycle 4 day 1 (C4D1), after 6 weeks of nivolumab. Each patient experienced a relapse that followed autologous stem cell transplantation, and brentuximab vedotin exposure varied. This chain uses TRBV7-9 with TRBJ2-7, with a weak D call TRBD2 (5 bases). Source: peripheral blood mononuclear cells (PBMCs), taken before the fourth cycle of nivolumab. This clonotype was sampled from a human donor with classical Hodgkin lymphoma. CDR3 coding DNA: TGTGCCAGCAGCACCCCGGCGGGTTCCGAGCAGTACTTC. Translated: CASSTPAGSEQYF. Full variable domain (remainder filled in from reference TRBV7-9 and TRBJ2-7): DTGVSQNPRHKITKRGQNVTFRCDPISEHNRLYWYRQTLGQGPEFLTYFQNEAQLEKSRLLSDRFSAERPKGSFSTLEIQRTEQGDSAMYLCASSTPAGSEQYFGPGTRLTVT.